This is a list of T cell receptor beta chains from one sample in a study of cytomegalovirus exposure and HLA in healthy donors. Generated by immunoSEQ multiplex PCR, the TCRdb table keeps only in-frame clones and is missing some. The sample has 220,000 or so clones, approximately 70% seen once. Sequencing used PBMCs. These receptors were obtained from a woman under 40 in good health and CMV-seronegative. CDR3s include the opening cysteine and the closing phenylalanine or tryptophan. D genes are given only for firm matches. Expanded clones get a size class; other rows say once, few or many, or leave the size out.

DNA: TGTGCCAGCAGCTTTATATCGGGAAATGAGCAGTTCTTC
CDR3: CASSFISGNEQFF
V: TRBV5-6
D: .
size: .
length: 13
J: TRBJ2-1

DNA: TGCAGCGCGCAGGGGATAGCCTATGGCTACACCTTC
CDR3: CSAQGIAYGYTF
V: TRBV29-1
D: .
size: .
length: 12
J: TRBJ1-2

DNA: TGTGCCAGCAGCTTGGTCGGGGAGACCCAGTACTTC
CDR3: CASSLVGETQYF
V: TRBV5-4
D: .
size: .
length: 12
J: TRBJ2-5

DNA: TGTGCCAGCAGCCACGGGGGGAATCAGCCCCAGCATTTT
CDR3: CASSHGGNQPQHF
V: TRBV5-4
D: .
size: few
length: 13
J: TRBJ1-5

DNA: TGTGCCAGCAGCTCCCGCGACAGGGTTGGAGGGGGCTACACCTTC
CDR3: CASSSRDRVGGGYTF
V: TRBV6-5
D: TRBD1
size: few
length: 15
J: TRBJ1-2

DNA: TGTGCCAGCAGTTCCAAGGAGGGACAGGGTAACTACGAGCAGTACTTC
CDR3: CASSSKEGQGNYEQYF
V: TRBV5-5
D: TRBD1
size: .
length: 16
J: TRBJ2-7

DNA: TGCGCCAGCAGCCAAAAGGGACACACCTACGAGCAGTACTTC
CDR3: CASSQKGHTYEQYF
V: TRBV4-1
D: .
size: .
length: 14
J: TRBJ2-7

DNA: TGCAGCGTTGATGGGATCAGCGGGAGCTCCTACAATGAGCAGTTCTTC
CDR3: CSVDGISGSSYNEQFF
V: TRBV29-1
D: TRBD2
size: .
length: 16
J: TRBJ2-1

DNA: TGCGCCAGCAGGAATCCGGACAGCCTCTACAATGAGCAGTTCTTC
CDR3: CASRNPDSLYNEQFF
V: TRBV5-1
D: .
size: .
length: 15
J: TRBJ2-1

DNA: TGTGCCAGCAGGGCGGGGACTAGCGTTTACAATGAGCAGTTCTTC
CDR3: CASRAGTSVYNEQFF
V: TRBV7-9
D: TRBD2
size: .
length: 15
J: TRBJ2-1

DNA: TGCAGCGCTGCCTACTCTGGAAACACCATATATTTT
CDR3: CSAAYSGNTIYF
V: TRBV29-1
D: .
size: .
length: 12
J: TRBJ1-3

DNA: TGTGCCAGTAGTACGCGGACTGCAACTAACTATGGCTACACCTTC
CDR3: CASSTRTATNYGYTF
V: TRBV19
D: .
size: .
length: 15
J: TRBJ1-2

DNA: TGTGCCAGCAGCTCTTCCCCCCCGGGACTAGCGGGAGGGCCCTTGGAGACCCAGTACTTC
CDR3: CASSSSPPGLAGGPLETQYF
V: TRBV9
D: TRBD2
size: .
length: 20
J: TRBJ2-5

DNA: TGTGCCAGTAGCCGGGGACTGGCTCAGCCCCAGCATTTT
CDR3: CASSRGLAQPQHF
V: TRBV19
D: .
size: few
length: 13
J: TRBJ1-5

DNA: TGTGCCTGGACTGAGACAGGGCCGTTAACTGAAGCTTTCTTT
CDR3: CAWTETGPLTEAFF
V: TRBV30
D: TRBD1
size: .
length: 14
J: TRBJ1-1

DNA: TGTGCCAGCAGCGCGGGACTAGCGGACTACAATGAGCAGTTCTTC
CDR3: CASSAGLADYNEQFF
V: TRBV5-6
D: TRBD2
size: .
length: 15
J: TRBJ2-1

DNA: TGTGCCAGCAGTGAAGCAGGGACAGGGGGACCTTTAGATGAAAAACTGTTTTTT
CDR3: CASSEAGTGGPLDEKLFF
V: TRBV2
D: TRBD1
size: .
length: 18
J: TRBJ1-4

DNA: TGTGCCACCAGCATGAGGCTCTCTACGCAGTTCTTC
CDR3: CATSMRLSTQFF
V: TRBV15
D: .
size: .
length: 12
J: TRBJ2-1

DNA: TGTGCCAGCAGCTTTCGCAGCGGGGCTCGCACAGATACGCAGTATTTT
CDR3: CASSFRSGARTDTQYF
V: TRBV7-2
D: TRBD2
size: .
length: 16
J: TRBJ2-3

DNA: TGTGCCAGCAGCTTACAAGGGGGCCTCGGCGGGGAGCTGTTTTTT
CDR3: CASSLQGGLGGELFF
V: TRBV5-8
D: TRBD1
size: .
length: 15
J: TRBJ2-2

DNA: TGCGCCAGCAGCCGCGGACAGGGGGAATATGGCTACACCTTC
CDR3: CASSRGQGEYGYTF
V: TRBV5-1
D: TRBD1
size: .
length: 14
J: TRBJ1-2

DNA: TGTGCCAGCAGCTTACGGCTAGCGGGATACAATGAGCAGTTCTTC
CDR3: CASSLRLAGYNEQFF
V: TRBV11-2
D: TRBD2
size: .
length: 15
J: TRBJ2-1

DNA: TGTGCCACCAGCAGGGCTAGCGGGGGGGGCTACAATGAGCAGTTCTTC
CDR3: CATSRASGGGYNEQFF
V: TRBV15
D: TRBD2
size: .
length: 16
J: TRBJ2-1

DNA: TGTGCCAGCACCTCAGGGGGCGCCGGCACTGAAGCTTTCTTT
CDR3: CASTSGGAGTEAFF
V: TRBV6-5
D: TRBD1
size: few
length: 14
J: TRBJ1-1

DNA: TGCAGTGCTAGACAGGGCTATGAGCAGTTCTTC
CDR3: CSARQGYEQFF
V: TRBV20-1
D: .
size: .
length: 11
J: TRBJ2-1

DNA: TGTGCCAGCAGTTACTCGGCTAGCGGGACCGAGCAGTTCTTC
CDR3: CASSYSASGTEQFF
V: TRBV6-6
D: TRBD2
size: .
length: 14
J: TRBJ2-1

DNA: TGTGCCAGCACCTCAATCGGGGTTAGCAATCAGCCCCAGCATTTT
CDR3: CASTSIGVSNQPQHF
V: TRBV6-1
D: .
size: .
length: 15
J: TRBJ1-5

DNA: TGTGCCACCGCCCCGGCGGGAGGGCCGAGCGAGCAGTACTTC
CDR3: CATAPAGGPSEQYF
V: TRBV27
D: TRBD2
size: .
length: 14
J: TRBJ2-7

DNA: TGTGCCAGCAGCCGAGGGGGCGAGGACTATGGCTACACCTTC
CDR3: CASSRGGEDYGYTF
V: TRBV5-8
D: TRBD1
size: .
length: 14
J: TRBJ1-2

DNA: TGCGCCTGGAGTCCGGGACAGAACTCCTACGAGCAGTACTTC
CDR3: CAWSPGQNSYEQYF
V: TRBV30
D: TRBD1
size: .
length: 14
J: TRBJ2-7

DNA: TGTGCCACCAGCAGAGATGAGGGAAATGAGCAGTTCTTC
CDR3: CATSRDEGNEQFF
V: TRBV15
D: .
size: once
length: 13
J: TRBJ2-1

DNA: TGCGCCAGCAGCGGGAATACCGGGGAGCTGTTTTTT
CDR3: CASSGNTGELFF
V: TRBV10-1
D: .
size: .
length: 12
J: TRBJ2-2

DNA: TGTGCCAGTAGTATCTCTCTCGGTTACGAGCAGTACTTC
CDR3: CASSISLGYEQYF
V: TRBV19
D: .
size: .
length: 13
J: TRBJ2-7

DNA: TGTGCCAGCAGCTTTACGGGAGGAACTAATGAAAAACTGTTTTTT
CDR3: CASSFTGGTNEKLFF
V: TRBV7-9
D: .
size: .
length: 15
J: TRBJ1-4

DNA: TGTGCCAGCAGCTCCGGCAGCGGGAGTCACGAGCAGTACTTC
CDR3: CASSSGSGSHEQYF
V: TRBV7-9
D: TRBD2
size: .
length: 14
J: TRBJ2-7

DNA: TGCGCCAGCAGCCAAGATGGGCAGGTGAACACTGAAGCTTTCTTT
CDR3: CASSQDGQVNTEAFF
V: TRBV4-1
D: .
size: .
length: 15
J: TRBJ1-1

DNA: TGTGCCAGCAGCCGGCTACTAGCGGGAAAGGACAATGAGCAGTTCTTC
CDR3: CASSRLLAGKDNEQFF
V: TRBV7-9
D: TRBD2
size: .
length: 16
J: TRBJ2-1

DNA: TGTGCCTGGAGTGTACCGGGGGGGCCTCGGGAGCAGTACTTC
CDR3: CAWSVPGGPREQYF
V: TRBV30
D: TRBD2
size: once
length: 14
J: TRBJ2-7

DNA: TGTGCCAGCATCCTGGAGTCTTCCTACAATGAGCAGTTCTTC
CDR3: CASILESSYNEQFF
V: TRBV2
D: .
size: few
length: 14
J: TRBJ2-1

DNA: TGTGCCAGCAGCGTAGACGCAGGGGCGGAGGAGACCCAGTACTTC
CDR3: CASSVDAGAEETQYF
V: TRBV9
D: .
size: .
length: 15
J: TRBJ2-5

DNA: TGCGCCAGCAGCTTAGTGGGCAACCGAAAGAACACTGAAGCTTTCTTT
CDR3: CASSLVGNRKNTEAFF
V: TRBV5-1
D: .
size: .
length: 16
J: TRBJ1-1

DNA: TGTGCCAGCAGCCGGACAGGGGTTGGTGGCTACACCTTC
CDR3: CASSRTGVGGYTF
V: TRBV5-4
D: TRBD1
size: .
length: 13
J: TRBJ1-2

DNA: TGCGCCAGCAGCCCCGGACAGCCAGCAAACTATGGCTACACCTTC
CDR3: CASSPGQPANYGYTF
V: TRBV5-1
D: .
size: .
length: 15
J: TRBJ1-2

DNA: TGTGCCAGCAGCTTAGTTGGAGGGTCCCACGAGCAGTACTTC
CDR3: CASSLVGGSHEQYF
V: TRBV11-2
D: .
size: .
length: 14
J: TRBJ2-7

DNA: TGTGCCATATCTAGGACAGGCGAGCAGTACTTC
CDR3: CAISRTGEQYF
V: TRBV6-1
D: TRBD1
size: .
length: 11
J: TRBJ2-7

DNA: TGTGCTAGTGGCCGTACAACCTCCCAGGGGGCATATAGCAATCAGCCCCAGCATTTT
CDR3: CASGRTTSQGAYSNQPQHF
V: TRBV12-5
D: TRBD1
size: .
length: 19
J: TRBJ1-5

DNA: TGTGCCTGGAGTGTACTCGGCGGGAGAATCGGTGAGCAGTTCTTC
CDR3: CAWSVLGGRIGEQFF
V: TRBV30
D: TRBD2
size: .
length: 15
J: TRBJ2-1

DNA: TGTGCCATCAGTGAAGTTCGATCGGGTTCACCCCTCCACTTT
CDR3: CAISEVRSGSPLHF
V: TRBV10-3
D: .
size: few
length: 14
J: TRBJ1-6

DNA: TGTGCCAGCAGGCCGGGGTTGCAAGAGACCCAGTACTTC
CDR3: CASRPGLQETQYF
V: TRBV28
D: .
size: .
length: 13
J: TRBJ2-5

DNA: TGTGCCAGCAGTTTTAGCAGGGGAACGGCTGAAGCTTTCTTT
CDR3: CASSFSRGTAEAFF
V: TRBV27
D: .
size: .
length: 14
J: TRBJ1-1

DNA: TGTGCCAGCAGCTCTACAGAAAACTATGGCTACACCTTC
CDR3: CASSSTENYGYTF
V: TRBV5-6
D: .
size: .
length: 13
J: TRBJ1-2

DNA: TGTGCCAGCAGGAGTAAGGCAGGTCCATCCTACGAGCAGTACTTC
CDR3: CASRSKAGPSYEQYF
V: TRBV2
D: .
size: .
length: 15
J: TRBJ2-7

DNA: TGTGCCAGCAGCCGTCGACAGGGGGCCTTCACAGATACGCAGTATTTT
CDR3: CASSRRQGAFTDTQYF
V: TRBV21-1
D: .
size: .
length: 16
J: TRBJ2-3

DNA: TGCAGCGTGGGACCCCGGACAGGGGACTACGAGCAGTACTTC
CDR3: CSVGPRTGDYEQYF
V: TRBV29-1
D: TRBD1
size: few
length: 14
J: TRBJ2-7